This TCR beta chain was retrieved from a study of identical twins. MiXCR was run by TCRdb on the 5' RACE reads, yielding one entry per CDR3 protein. Of fewer than 900,000 distinct CDR3 sequences listed, 15% to 20% are singletons. CDR1 and CDR2 from the germline V gene are SGHTA and FQGNSA. V lost 0 bases and J lost 3; bases outside the gene matches: 4. CDR3 length: 17 amino acids. The same specimen was also included in a second study, on T cells expressing NK-cell markers.

Specimen: PBMCs. The chain uses TRBV7-2 and TRBJ2-3; TRBD2 matches at 12 bases. This TCR was recovered from a woman aged 18-29 years in good health. The CDR3 region is CASSLASTSGRTDTQYF. DNA for the CDR3: TGTGCCAGCAGCTTAGCTTCGACTAGCGGGAGAACAGATACGCAGTATTTT.